The clone carrying this TCR beta chain turned up a few times. The record originates from a study of metastatic and nonmetastatic thyroid tumors. The trim removed 5 bases at V and 2 bases at J, leaving 3 bases unmatched. This CDR3 region has 15 residues. TCRdb re-processed the PCR reads through MiXCR. This sample has fewer than 13,000 clones, with 20% to 30% found just once. Thyroid surgery had not been preceded by any treatment in any patient. The sequencing input was tumor tissue. The V call is TRBV12-3 or TRBV12-4, the J call TRBJ2-7, with TRBD2 matching over 13 bases. The receptor was derived from a female donor with papillary thyroid cancer or a benign thyroid nodule (not recorded which). Some clones in this sample may be carry-over from other donors' samples. CDR3 sequence reads: CASSRGLAGAYEQYF. CDR3 in DNA: TGTGCCAGCAGTCGAGGACTAGCGGGAGCCTACGAGCAGTACTTC.